The 17 T cell receptor beta chains below come from one sample, sequenced in a study of CD8+ T cells in alopecia areata. Treatment given: oral pan-JAK inhibitor, 5-10 mg twice daily. RNA extraction was followed by reverse transcription into cDNA, which acted as the sequencing template. Libraries were prepared by immunoSEQ multiplex PCR; TCRdb keeps only in-frame clonotypes and omits some of them. Of hundreds of thousands of clones in the sample, about three fifths were seen once. The material sequenced was CD4+ T cells sorted from blood, taken at week 52, from a patient treated with tofacitinib. The source of these receptors is a human donor with alopecia areata.

This chain connects TRBV4-1 to TRBJ2-2; possible D gene TRBD1, 6 bases. CDR3 length equals 14 residues. V was clipped by 4 bases and J by 4 bases, with 10 bases between them. The V gene's germline CDR1 is MGHRA and CDR2 YSYEKL. This CDR3 reads CASSLGGGTGELFF. In DNA, the CDR3 is TGCGCCAGCAGCCTTGGGGGCGGCACCGGGGAGCTGTTTTTT.

The V gene is TRBV4-2, the J gene TRBJ2-5, with 16 positions matching TRBD2. The V segment lost 6 bases and the J segment 1 base; nucleotides outside the gene matches: 5. Per germline, CDR1 LGHNA and CDR2 YNFKEQ. The CDR3 has 17 amino acids. This chain's CDR3 is CASSRGLAGGTQETQYF. Written as DNA, the CDR3 is TGTGCCAGCAGTAGGGGACTAGCGGGGGGGACCCAAGAGACCCAGTACTTC.

The chain has TRBV5-1 and TRBJ2-7, with 10 bases fitting TRBD1. CDR1 and CDR2 from the germline V gene are SGHRS and YFSETQ. Trimming at V came to 0 bases and at J to 5 bases, leaving 8 bases not matched to a gene. CDR3 size: 16 residues. CDR3 DNA sequence: TGCGCCAGCAGCTTGGCAGCCGGGACAGGGGTCCACGAGCAGTACTTC. Translated, it gives CASSLAAGTGVHEQYF.

This chain joins TRBV9 and TRBJ2-7, with TRBD1 matching over 7 bases. This CDR3 comprises 15 residues. In germline, CDR1 is SGDLS, CDR2 YYNGEE. The V gene end was trimmed by 4 bases and the J gene end by 2 bases; junction bases not matched to a gene: 9. The CDR3 loop is CASSRTGATPYEQYF. DNA for the CDR3: TGTGCCAGCAGCCGAACAGGGGCGACTCCCTACGAGCAGTACTTC.

The chain employs TRBV9 and TRBJ2-1; possibly TRBD2 for D (5 bases). The CDR3 consists of 15 residues. Looked up from germline, CDR1 is SGDLS and CDR2 is YYNGEE. The ends were cut back, 7 bases at V and 0 bases at J, with 14 bases in the middle. The CDR3 region is CASGSGTSSYNEQFF. The CDR3 DNA reads as TGTGCCAGCGGAAGCGGTACCAGCTCCTACAATGAGCAGTTCTTC.

The genes are TRBV29-1 and TRBJ1-6; D is perhaps TRBD1 (6 bases). The V gene lost 4 bases and the J gene lost 10 bases, with 14 bases spanning the gap. Germline CDR1 reads SQVTM; CDR2 reads ANQGSEA. CDR3 length: 13 amino acids. CDR3 sequence: CSVVGGPGSPLHF. The CDR3 DNA follows: TGCAGCGTTGTCGGGGGCCCCGGGTCACCCCTCCACTTT.

A word on this clone: The sample has other DNA sequences that encode this CDR3 too. The chain joins TRBV5-4 to TRBJ2-7; no clear D gene. V lost 2 bases, J lost 3 bases, and 3 bases lay in between. The CDR3 sequence is 11 residues long. CDR1 and CDR2 (germline): SGHNT, YYREEE (reference sequence). CDR3 DNA sequence: TGTGCCAGCAGCTTAGACTACGAGCAGTACTTC. This encodes CASSLDYEQYF.

J is TRBJ1-4 and V is TRBV30; D is uncertain. Germline V gene lookup returns CDR1 GTSNPN and CDR2 SVGIG (reference sequence). The CDR3 runs 13 residues. V shed 3 bases and J shed 4 bases, with 9 bases lying between them. In DNA form, the CDR3 reads TGTGCCTGGAGAAGCCAGATTAATGAAAAACTGTTTTTT. Translating gives CAWRSQINEKLFF. The whole variable domain, remainder taken from reference TRBV30 and TRBJ1-4, is SQTIHQWPATLVQPVGSPLSLECTVEGTSNPNLYWYRQAAGRGLQLLFYSVGIGQISSEVPQNLSASRPQDRQFILSSKKLLLSDSGFYLCAWRSQINEKLFFGSGTQLSVL.

Worth noting for this clone: This CDR3 is also generated by other DNA sequences in the sample. V gene TRBV7-2 combines with J gene TRBJ2-5; possibly TRBD1 or TRBD2 for D (5 bases each). This CDR3 is built from 14 residues. Germline lookup yields CDR1 SGHTA and CDR2 FQGNSA. The V end was cut by 5 bases, the J end by 5 bases, with 15 bases between. The CDR3 bases are TGTGCCAGCAGCCTAAATAGGGGAGTGGAGACCCAGTACTTC. Translated: CASSLNRGVETQYF.

In its sample, this clone was seen a few times. The chain joins TRBV19 to TRBJ2-1; 12 bases fit TRBD1. Trimming at V came to 1 base and at J to 9 bases, leaving 4 bases not matched to a gene. CDR1 is LNHDA, CDR2 SQIVND, per germline (reference sequence). The CDR3 spans 15 residues. CDR3 sequence (DNA): TGTGCCAGTAGTATAGCGGGGACAGGGGGCCGTGAGCAGTTCTTC. The encoded protein is CASSIAGTGGREQFF.

V usage is TRBV11-1 and J usage is TRBJ2-7; D may be TRBD1 (6 bases). V dropped 3 bases and J dropped 2 bases, with 8 bases sitting between them. CDR1 and CDR2 from the germline V gene are SGHAT and FQDESV (reference sequence). There are 13 residues in the CDR3. The CDR3 coding sequence is TGTGCCAGCAGCTTCCGGACAGCCTACGAGCAGTACTTC. Amino acids: CASSFRTAYEQYF.

The V gene is TRBV30, the J gene TRBJ2-7; possibly TRBD1 for D (6 bases). Trimming left V 1 base short and J 2 bases short, with 18 bases between. Germline lookup yields CDR1 GTSNPN and CDR2 SVGIG (reference sequence). The CDR3 has 16 amino acids. Here the CDR3 DNA reads TGTGCCTGGAGTGCCCCGGACAGTCACCCTCCCTACGAGCAGTACTTC. Its protein is CAWSAPDSHPPYEQYF.

The CDR3, as DNA: TGTGCCAGTAGTTCTAACGGGGGGCCGAGCCCCTACGAGCAGTACTTC. The encoded protein is CASSSNGGPSPYEQYF. The V and J genes are TRBV19 and TRBJ2-7; D possibly corresponds to TRBD2 (7 bases). The CDR3 spans 16 residues. With 5 bases removed from V and 2 bases from J, the gap between germline ends came to 19 bases. From germline, CDR1 is LNHDA and CDR2 SQIVND (reference sequence).

The chain has TRBV10-3 and TRBJ2-7; D may be TRBD2 (5 bases). This CDR3 region has 11 residues. CDR1 ENHRY and CDR2 SYGVKD come from the germline V gene. V lost 2 bases and J lost 7, with 6 bases in between. The chain's CDR3 is CAISEGGEQYF. The CDR3 DNA reads TGTGCCATCAGTGAGGGCGGGGAGCAGTACTTC.

This sequence joins TRBV29-1 and TRBJ2-7; no definite D call. V lost 7 bases to trimming and J lost 6 bases, with 19 bases between them. Germline V gene lookup returns CDR1 SQVTM and CDR2 ANQGSEA. The length of the CDR3 is 13 residues. Here the CDR3 DNA reads TGCAGCGCCAGAGACGTCCTAGGATCCGAGCAGTACTTC. Protein sequence: CSARDVLGSEQYF.

Regarding this clone: A read error may account for a junction end that differs from germline. The chain uses TRBV2 and TRBJ2-7; tentatively, D is TRBD1 (6 bases). The CDR3 runs 12 residues. Germline CDR1 and CDR2: SNHLY and FYNNEI. The CDR3 protein is CASSEARWGQRF. The CDR3 nucleotides read TGTGCCAGCAGTGAAGCGAGGTGGGGACAACGGTTC.

In this sample, this clone turned up a few times. This chain links TRBV29-1 with TRBJ2-3; D possibly corresponds to TRBD2 (6 bases). The length of the CDR3 is 13 residues. V was clipped by 7 bases and J by 4 bases, with 15 bases between them. Germline lookup yields CDR1 SQVTM and CDR2 ANQGSEA. The CDR3 region has the DNA TGCAGCGCCGTTGGGGGAGGAGCAGATACGCAGTATTTT. This codes for CSAVGGGADTQYF.